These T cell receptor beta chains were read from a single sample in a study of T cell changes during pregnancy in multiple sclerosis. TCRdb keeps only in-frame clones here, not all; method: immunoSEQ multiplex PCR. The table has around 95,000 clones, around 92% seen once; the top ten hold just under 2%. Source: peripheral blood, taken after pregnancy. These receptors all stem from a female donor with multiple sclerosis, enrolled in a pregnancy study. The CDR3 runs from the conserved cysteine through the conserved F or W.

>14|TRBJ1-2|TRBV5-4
CASSLGQNNYGYTF
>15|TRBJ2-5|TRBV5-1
CASSLVGLGSETQYF
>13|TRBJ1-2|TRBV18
CASSPPENVGYTF
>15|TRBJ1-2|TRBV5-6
CASSWGQSINYGYTF
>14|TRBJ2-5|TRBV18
CASSPGTGRETQYF
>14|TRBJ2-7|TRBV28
CASSFSFQGARQYF
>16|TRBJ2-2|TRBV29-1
CSVDGAGVYDTGELFF
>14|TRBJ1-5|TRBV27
CASSLGGINQPQHF
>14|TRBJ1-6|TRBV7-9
CASSRTGSNSPLHF
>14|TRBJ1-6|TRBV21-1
CASTDRVDNSPLHF
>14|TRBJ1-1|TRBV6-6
CASTRQDMNTEAFF
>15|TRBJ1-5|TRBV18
CASSPRTVSNQPQHF
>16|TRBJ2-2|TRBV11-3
CATGTYRDSNTGELFF
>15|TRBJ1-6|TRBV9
CASSGGTEADSPLHF
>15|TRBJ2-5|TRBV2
CASSESRTRRETQYF
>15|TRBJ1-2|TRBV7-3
CASRAAGEGLSGYTF
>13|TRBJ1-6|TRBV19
CASSMAGNSPLHF
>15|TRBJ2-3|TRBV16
CASSTQAENTDTQYF
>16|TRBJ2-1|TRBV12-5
CASGLRVAGDDYEQFF
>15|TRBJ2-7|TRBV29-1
CSADRQGLGSYEQYF
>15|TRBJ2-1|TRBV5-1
CASSLGTSGSFEQFF
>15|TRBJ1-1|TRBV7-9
CASSFSTNANTEAFF
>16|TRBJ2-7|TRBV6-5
CASSYTLFGGSYEQYF
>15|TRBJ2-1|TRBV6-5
CASSIIQGIHNEQFF
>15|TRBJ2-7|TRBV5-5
CASSLQGGHPGEQYF
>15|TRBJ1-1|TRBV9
CASSGTTGGATEAFF
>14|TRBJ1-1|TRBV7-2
CASSRDRGDSEAFF
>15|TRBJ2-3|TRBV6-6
CASSYGQIGTDTQYF
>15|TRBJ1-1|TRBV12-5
CASGLVRTHLDEAFF
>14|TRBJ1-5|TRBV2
CASKLTGGHQPQHF
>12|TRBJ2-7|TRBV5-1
CASSTQGNEQYF
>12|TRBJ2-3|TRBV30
CAWSEVADTQYF
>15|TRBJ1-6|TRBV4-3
CASSQEHRGGSPLHF
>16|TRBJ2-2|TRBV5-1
CASSLGTTSNTGELFF
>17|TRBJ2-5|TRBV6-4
CASSDSGGSGISETQYF
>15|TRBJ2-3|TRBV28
CASSLTGLGTDTQYF
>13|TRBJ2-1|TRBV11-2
CASSSGGGGEQFF
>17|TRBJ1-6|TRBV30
CAWSYADRGSYNSPLHF
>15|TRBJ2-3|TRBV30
CAWSQDRLGTDTQYF
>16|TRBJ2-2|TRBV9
CASSVQGQPNTGELFF
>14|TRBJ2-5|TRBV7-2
CASSSVTPRETQYF
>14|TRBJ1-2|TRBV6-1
CASSEAAGGYGYTF
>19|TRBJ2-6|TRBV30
CAWRGPVGQGAAGANVLTF
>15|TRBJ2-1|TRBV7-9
CASSITSGRANEQFF
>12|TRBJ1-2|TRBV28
CASNRLNYGYTF
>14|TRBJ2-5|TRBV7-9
CASSRSGQKETQYF
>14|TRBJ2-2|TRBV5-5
CASRLGTVSGELFF
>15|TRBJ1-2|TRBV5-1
CASSPPDRANYGYTF